This paragraph covers one TCR beta chain sequence. Its antigen is unknown. Base-call qualities are not available, and no considerably larger clone is one nucleotide away. The data belong to a study of cytomegalovirus exposure and HLA in healthy donors listed by TCRdb under 2017. Looking at the study overall: According to an earlier analysis of a few hundred of the donors, roughly 180 million T cells yielded roughly 100 million unique TCR beta sequences and about 300 Gb of sequence data. Genome-wide SNP genotypes for about 55% of the roughly 670 donors were used in a later genetic analysis, which treated that subset as a discovery cohort. Alongside the repertoire data, information on donor age, sex, ethnicity and CMV serostatus was compiled. The study was designed to test whether signatures of past pathogen exposure could be identified by cataloging public T cell receptors. All discovery cohort repertoires had been generated using a single sequencing platform. Besides the first cohort of roughly 640 subjects, a separate validation cohort made up of around 120 different subjects was used. Both class I and class II loci were covered by HLA typing, at four-digit resolution. Using immunosequencing, the study profiled T cell repertoires from about 620 subjects and related those repertoires to cytomegalovirus serostatus. In the later analysis, no new phenotypic data were used to find candidate immune exposures; instead, reliance was placed on TCR beta sequences and their occurrence across donors. Among roughly 400 genotyped donors of the cohort, an average of roughly 240,000 unique TCR beta nucleotide sequences were sequenced per donor, roughly 20% of them non-productive. The genetic ancestry cluster associated with self-reported Caucasian donors included roughly 84% of the roughly 380 genotyped donors. About five DR-DQ haplotypes were treated as single units for association and clustering because of strong linkage in the cohort. Typing coverage differed by locus: A, B, C, DRB1 and DQB1 were typed in roughly 629-630 donors, DQA1 in approximately 520, DPA1 in around 600, and DPB1 in 472. A later analysis re-analyzed previously published TCR beta repertoires from several hundred donors and added high-resolution HLA genotyping to study TCR occurrence patterns. The study combined high-throughput TCR immunosequencing, statistical association of individual TCRs with disease status, and machine learning to predict cytomegalovirus infection status. An earlier analysis of fewer than 750 of the donors used high-throughput TCR beta sequencing to judge whether each TCR beta V gene segment behaved as functional or pseudogenic. An early release covering just under 650 HLA-typed donors comprised about 320 gigabases of sequencing data and 85 million to 100 million unique TCR sequences. Results the study describes overall, beyond this receptor: HLA typing was unavailable for some donors at each locus, so association tests used only the typed subset. According to a later analysis, most CMV-associated TCR beta chains appeared to be HLA-restricted, and the HLA associations seemed to be driven largely by CMV exposure. Several of the top co-occurrence clusters appeared to be linked to parvovirus B19, influenza, CMV and Epstein-Barr virus, according to a later analysis. A further reported finding was that TCR beta sequences accurately predicted the HLA-A and HLA-B alleles for most subjects in the first cohort. Assigning TCR associations to individual alleles was difficult when HLA alleles, especially DR and DQ, strongly co-occurred. V-gene and J-gene trimming of TCR beta chains was associated with a missense DCLRE1C variant in a later genetic analysis, and the association was replicated in an independent cohort. This cohort had only TCR beta chains sequenced, and the lack of alpha or paired-chain data limited which features could be detected. A group of highly shared sequence variants was considered likely to be a technical artifact of the sequencing pipeline. A later analysis found that TCR association rates varied across HLA loci, with DRB1 alleles showing the most associated TCRs and HLA-C alleles the fewest. For the cohort, immune exposure information was limited to CMV serostatus. The 87-base-pair reads could not distinguish some IMGT-functional V segments, including TRBV6-2 and TRBV6-3, so those segments were excluded. Cytomegalovirus status was reported to be diagnosed by the classifier with high specificity and sensitivity in both the original and validation cohorts. It was suggested by the authors that the approach could potentially be generalized to other disease states and immunological phenotypes. A total of 150 or so TCR beta chains were listed by the study as associated with cytomegalovirus. The earlier analysis of approximately 540 of the donors excluded roughly 16 rarely observed V segments, including chromosome 9 orphons, because counts were too low. Correlated functional status among segregating V segments might reflect linkage disequilibrium, but an unknown experimental factor could not be ruled out. Most TCR sequences were seen in very few donors, while some public TCRs were found in many individuals. Specific HLA alleles were associated with 15,000 to 20,000 TCR beta sequences at a false discovery rate of 0.05 in a later analysis. In a later genetic analysis, fewer N-insertions in productive TCRs were reported among donors in an Asian-associated ancestry cluster than the roughly 640-donor mean. Roughly uniform sequencing depth across donors was assumed in presence/absence analyses, although this assumption may not hold. In an earlier analysis of approximately 600 of the donors, most TCR beta V segments were observed in productive rearrangements about 87% or about 30% of the time, broadly matching IMGT annotations. In a later analysis, HLA-associated TCR beta chains showed more clonal expansion and lower generation probabilities than non-associated chains that were equally common. A few of the identified cytomegalovirus-associated TCR beta chains were confirmed in vitro to be specific for cytomegalovirus antigens.

The cohort comprised fewer than 750 healthy bone marrow donors. At the time of sampling, all cohort members were nominally healthy, though unrecorded immune exposures were likely present. The donor was CMV seropositive and was included in the group of 250 to 300 seropositive cohort members. Every donor gave a peripheral blood sample, and the peripheral blood mononuclear cells from that sample were used for TCR beta sequencing. The Qiagen DNeasy Blood Extraction Kit was used to extract genomic DNA from the blood cell samples. Libraries were prepared through the immunoSEQ multiplex PCR assay. For the multiplex PCR, a mixture combining 60 forward primers for TCR Vbeta segments and 13 reverse primers for TCR Jbeta segments was used. A multiplex PCR assay on genomic DNA amplified the CDR3 region of rearranged TCR beta genes. Amplified TCR beta libraries were sequenced as 87-base-pair reads on the Illumina HiSeq System. The study's processing was this. A later analysis counted tens of millions of unique TCR beta chains across the 650 to 700 repertoires, and some 11 million of these chains were shared by at least two donors. A nearest-neighbor algorithm error-corrected the raw reads and collapsed the reads into unique sequences, merging closely related sequences to remove PCR and sequencing errors. Alignment of CDR3 sequences to IMGT reference sequences was used to assign V, D and J gene segments. Each retained sequence needed at least a six-nucleotide match to both a V gene segment and a J gene segment. Rearrangements were classified as productive when the CDR3 lacked stop codons and remained in frame with V and J, and all other rearrangements were classified as non-productive. CDR3 was defined according to IMGT convention as the region running from the second conserved V-encoded cysteine to the conserved J-encoded phenylalanine. The earlier analysis of about 500 of the donors excluded sequences that lacked an unambiguous match to a single V gene segment. In an earlier analysis of 450 to 700 of the donors, V segments were called functional above 56.7% productive rearrangements and were called segregating when the between-donor standard deviation exceeded 5%. A statistical classification framework was developed to diagnose cytomegalovirus status using the catalog of TCR beta chain sequences. V and J gene assignment, in a later analysis, came from comparing TCR nucleotide sequences with IMGT/GENE-DB human TR gene sequences. A later analysis assigned CDR3 sequences and most-parsimonious VDJ recombination scenarios with the TCRdist pipeline. In a later analysis, each TCR beta chain was defined by its CDR3 amino acid sequence together with its V-gene family, and reads without a unique V-gene family were excluded. A later analysis removed roughly 590 highly shared, low-generation-probability nucleotide sequences to deal with suspected cross-contamination and a sequencing artifact. For each public chain, a later analysis derived a clonal expansion index from normalized ranks of inferred template counts within each repertoire. In a later analysis, generation probabilities were computed with a VDJ recombination model fitted to out-of-frame rearrangements, and the resulting probabilities were checked against IGoR. Hypergeometric tests were used in a later analysis to score TCR-TCR, TCR-HLA and TCR-CMV co-occurrence, with a repertoire-size bias correction applied to the TCR pairs. To estimate false discovery rates, a later analysis permuted the HLA or CMV assignments 20 times. A later analysis grouped co-occurring TCRs with DBSCAN, adding TCRdist sequence similarity when clustering within HLA-allele-positive subsets. Co-occurrence clustering excluded repertoires with fewer than 30,000 or more than 120,000 public chains, plus five with anomalous nucleotide sharing. Drawn from immuneACCESS, this table holds only the in-frame rearrangements with V and J called that TCRdb kept. Clones are partly lost; checked studies trace under half to an unresolved V gene and leave the rest unexplained. V and J calls and clone size are given by that table; D and trimming were obtained from the DNA. A total of 170,000 or so clones appear in this sample, almost 85% of them only once. The top ten clones comprise roughly 5% of the sample.

The junction carries 6 bases between V and J, which are trimmed by 2 bases and 2 bases respectively. Taken from cysteine to phenylalanine, the CDR3 has 13 residues. Only the CDR3 DNA stays, 39 bases, in frame from base 1. As encoded in the germline V gene (reference sequence), CDR1 is PRHDT while CDR2 is FYEKMQ. The receptor was isolated from a girl between 10 and 17 years old in good health and CMV-seropositive. The chain is encoded by TRBV13 joined to TRBJ1-2; 5 matching bases give a weak D call of TRBD1. Sequenced material: PBMCs. The encoded CDR3 is CASSLRQNYGYTF. The DNA is TGTGCCAGCAGCTTAAGACAGAACTATGGCTACACCTTC.